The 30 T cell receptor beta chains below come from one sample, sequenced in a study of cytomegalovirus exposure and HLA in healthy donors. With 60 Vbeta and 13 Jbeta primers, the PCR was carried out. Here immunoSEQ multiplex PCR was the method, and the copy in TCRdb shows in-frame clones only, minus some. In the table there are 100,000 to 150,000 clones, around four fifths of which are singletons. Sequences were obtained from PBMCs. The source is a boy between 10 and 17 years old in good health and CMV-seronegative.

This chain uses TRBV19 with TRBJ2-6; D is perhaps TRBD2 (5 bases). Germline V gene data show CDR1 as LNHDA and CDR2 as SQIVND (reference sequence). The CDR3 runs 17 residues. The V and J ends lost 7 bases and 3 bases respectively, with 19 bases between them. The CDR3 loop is CASKLPDGESGANVLTF. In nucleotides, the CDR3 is TGTGCCAGTAAGCTCCCGGACGGGGAAAGTGGGGCCAACGTCCTGACTTTC.

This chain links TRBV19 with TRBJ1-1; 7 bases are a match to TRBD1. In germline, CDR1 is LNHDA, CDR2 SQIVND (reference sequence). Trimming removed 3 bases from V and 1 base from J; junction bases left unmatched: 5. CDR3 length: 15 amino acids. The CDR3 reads CASSIRDRKNTEAFF. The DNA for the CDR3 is TGTGCCAGTAGTATTCGGGACAGAAAGAACACTGAAGCTTTCTTT.

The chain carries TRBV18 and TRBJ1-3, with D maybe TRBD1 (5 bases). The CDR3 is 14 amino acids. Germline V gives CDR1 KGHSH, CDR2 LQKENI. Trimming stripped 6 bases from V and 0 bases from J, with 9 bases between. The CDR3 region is CASSRGPSGNTIYF. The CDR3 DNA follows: TGTGCCAGCTCTAGGGGTCCCTCTGGAAACACCATATATTTT. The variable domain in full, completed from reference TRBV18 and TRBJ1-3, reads NAGVMQNPRHLVRRRGQEARLRCSPMKGHSHVYWYRQLPEEGLKFMVYLQKENIIDESGMPKERFSAEFPKEGPSILRIQQVVRGDSAAYFCASSRGPSGNTIYFGEGSWLTVV.

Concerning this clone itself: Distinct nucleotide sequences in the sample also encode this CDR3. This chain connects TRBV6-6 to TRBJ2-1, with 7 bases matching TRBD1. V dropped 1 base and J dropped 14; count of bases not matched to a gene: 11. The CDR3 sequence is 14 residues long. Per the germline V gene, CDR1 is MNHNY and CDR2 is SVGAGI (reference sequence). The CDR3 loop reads CASSYLRQGKSEFF. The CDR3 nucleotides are TGTGCCAGCAGTTACTTAAGACAGGGCAAGTCGGAGTTCTTC.

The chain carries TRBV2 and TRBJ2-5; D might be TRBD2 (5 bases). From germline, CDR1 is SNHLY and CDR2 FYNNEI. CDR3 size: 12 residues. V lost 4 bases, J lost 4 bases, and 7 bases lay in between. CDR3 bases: TGTGCCAGCAGTGGAGAGGGAGAGACCCAGTACTTC. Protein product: CASSGEGETQYF. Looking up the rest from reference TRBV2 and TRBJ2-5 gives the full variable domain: EPEVTQTPSHQVTQMGQEVILRCVPISNHLYFYWYRQILGQKVEFLVSFYNNEISEKSEIFDDQFSVERPDGSNFTLKIRSTKLEDSAMYFCASSGEGETQYFGPGTRLLVL.

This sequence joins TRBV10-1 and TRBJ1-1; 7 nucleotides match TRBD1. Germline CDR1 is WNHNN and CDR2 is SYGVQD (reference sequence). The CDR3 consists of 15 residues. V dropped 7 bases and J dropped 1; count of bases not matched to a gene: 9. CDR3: CASKRGQGSNTEAFF. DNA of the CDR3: TGCGCCAGCAAGAGGGGGCAAGGATCGAACACTGAAGCTTTCTTT.

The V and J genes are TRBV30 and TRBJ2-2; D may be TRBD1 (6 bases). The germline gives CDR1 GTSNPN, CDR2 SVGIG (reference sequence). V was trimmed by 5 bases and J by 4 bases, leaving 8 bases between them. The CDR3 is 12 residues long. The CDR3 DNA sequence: TGTGCCTGGGCAGGGGCCACCGGGGAGCTGTTTTTT. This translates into CAWAGATGELFF.

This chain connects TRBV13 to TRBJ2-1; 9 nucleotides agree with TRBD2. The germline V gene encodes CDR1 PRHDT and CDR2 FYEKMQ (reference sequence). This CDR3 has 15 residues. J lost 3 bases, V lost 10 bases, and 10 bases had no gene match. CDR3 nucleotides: TGTGCCACTGGTACCCCGACTAGCGGCTACAATGAGCAGTTCTTC. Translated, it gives CATGTPTSGYNEQFF.

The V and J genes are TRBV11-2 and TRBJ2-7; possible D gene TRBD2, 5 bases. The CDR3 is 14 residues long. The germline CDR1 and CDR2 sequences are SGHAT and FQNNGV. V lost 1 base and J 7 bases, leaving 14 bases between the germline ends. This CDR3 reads CASSLGDPGNEQYF. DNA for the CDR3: TGTGCCAGCAGCTTAGGTGACCCGGGGAATGAGCAGTACTTC.

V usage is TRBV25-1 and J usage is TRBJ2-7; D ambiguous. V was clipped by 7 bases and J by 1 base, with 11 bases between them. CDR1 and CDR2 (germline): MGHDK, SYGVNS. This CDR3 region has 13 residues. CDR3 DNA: TGTGCCAGCACAGCCGACACGTCCTACGAGCAGTACTTC. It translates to CASTADTSYEQYF.

CDR3 sequence (DNA): TGTGCCAGCAGCCAAAGGACAGGGAGGGATGAGCAGTTCTTC. It encodes CASSQRTGRDEQFF. V is TRBV11-2 and J is TRBJ2-1; D might be TRBD1 (8 bases). Germline loops: CDR1 SGHAT, CDR2 FQNNGV. Trimming took 5 bases from V and 8 from J, leaving 16 bases between them. The CDR3 is made up of 14 amino acids. Full variable domain (rest looked up from reference TRBV11-2 and TRBJ2-1): EAGVAQSPRYKIIEKRQSVAFWCNPISGHATLYWYQQILGQGPKLLIQFQNNGVVDDSQLPKDRFSAERLKGVDSTLKIQPAKLEDSAVYLCASSQRTGRDEQFFGPGTRLTVL.

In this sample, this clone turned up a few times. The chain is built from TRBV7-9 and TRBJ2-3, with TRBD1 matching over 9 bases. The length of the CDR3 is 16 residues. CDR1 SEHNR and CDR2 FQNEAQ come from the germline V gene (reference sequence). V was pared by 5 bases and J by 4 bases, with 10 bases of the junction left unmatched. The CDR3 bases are TGTGCCAGCAGCCCACGACCGGGACAGGGATCAGATACGCAGTATTTT. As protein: CASSPRPGQGSDTQYF.

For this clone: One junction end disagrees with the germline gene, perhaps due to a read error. The CDR3 region has the DNA TGTGCCTGGAGTGATCAGGGGGCTTACTATGGCCACACCTTC. Protein sequence: CAWSDQGAYYGHTF. The chain carries TRBV30 and TRBJ1-2, with 8 positions matching TRBD1. Germline assignment: CDR1 GTSNPN and CDR2 SVGIG (reference sequence). The CDR3 is made up of 14 amino acids.

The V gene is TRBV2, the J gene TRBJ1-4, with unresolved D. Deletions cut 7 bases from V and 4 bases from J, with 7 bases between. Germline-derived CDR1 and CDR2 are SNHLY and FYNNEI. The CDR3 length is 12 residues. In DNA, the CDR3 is TGTGCCAGCATAGGGAGTAATGAAAAACTGTTTTTT. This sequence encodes CASIGSNEKLFF. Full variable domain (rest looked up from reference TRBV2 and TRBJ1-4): EPEVTQTPSHQVTQMGQEVILRCVPISNHLYFYWYRQILGQKVEFLVSFYNNEISEKSEIFDDQFSVERPDGSNFTLKIRSTKLEDSAMYFCASIGSNEKLFFGSGTQLSVL.

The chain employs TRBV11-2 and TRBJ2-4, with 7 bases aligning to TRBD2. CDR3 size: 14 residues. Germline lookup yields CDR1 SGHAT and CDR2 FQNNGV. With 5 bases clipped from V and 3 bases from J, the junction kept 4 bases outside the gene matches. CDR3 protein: CASSRASGKNIQYF. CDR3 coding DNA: TGTGCCAGCAGCAGAGCTAGCGGCAAAAACATTCAGTACTTC.

Here the CDR3 reads CSVGAARDQPQHF. As DNA, the CDR3 is TGCAGCGTTGGTGCAGCGAGGGATCAGCCCCAGCATTTT. The chain has TRBV29-1 and TRBJ1-5; D is ambiguous. Germline V gives CDR1 SQVTM, CDR2 ANQGSEA. CDR3 length: 13 residues. Trimming stripped 4 bases from V and 5 bases from J, with 12 bases between.

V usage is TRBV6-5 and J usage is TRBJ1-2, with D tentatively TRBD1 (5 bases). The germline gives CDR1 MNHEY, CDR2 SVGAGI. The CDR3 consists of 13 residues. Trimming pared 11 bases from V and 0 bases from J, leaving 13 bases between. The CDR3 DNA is TGTGCCGCGTCAGGGAGGACTAACTATGGCTACACCTTC. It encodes CAASGRTNYGYTF.

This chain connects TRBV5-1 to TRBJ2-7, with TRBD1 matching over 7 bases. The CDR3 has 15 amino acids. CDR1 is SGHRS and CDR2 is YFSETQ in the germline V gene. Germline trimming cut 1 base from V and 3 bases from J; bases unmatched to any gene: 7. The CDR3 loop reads CASSLSTGTIYEQYF. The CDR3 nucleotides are TGCGCCAGCAGCTTGTCGACAGGGACGATCTACGAGCAGTACTTC.

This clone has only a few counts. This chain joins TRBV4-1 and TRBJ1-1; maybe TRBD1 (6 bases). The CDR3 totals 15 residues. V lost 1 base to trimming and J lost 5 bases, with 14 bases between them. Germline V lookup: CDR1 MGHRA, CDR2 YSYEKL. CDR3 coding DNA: TGCGCCAGCAGCCAAGGGGACAAGTTTGAAACTGAAGCTTTCTTT. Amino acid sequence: CASSQGDKFETEAFF.

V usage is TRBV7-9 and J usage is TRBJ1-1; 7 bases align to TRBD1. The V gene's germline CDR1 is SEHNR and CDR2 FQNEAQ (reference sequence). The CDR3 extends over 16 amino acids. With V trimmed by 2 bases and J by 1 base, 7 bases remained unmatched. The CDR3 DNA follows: TGTGCCAGCAGCTTAACAGGGGCGAGATCGAACACTGAAGCTTTCTTT. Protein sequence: CASSLTGARSNTEAFF.

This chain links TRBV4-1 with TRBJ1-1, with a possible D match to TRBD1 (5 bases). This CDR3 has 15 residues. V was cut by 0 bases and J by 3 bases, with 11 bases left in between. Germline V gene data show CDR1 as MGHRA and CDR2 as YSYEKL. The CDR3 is CASSQEGGVDTEAFF. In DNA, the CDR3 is TGCGCCAGCAGCCAAGAAGGAGGGGTGGACACTGAAGCTTTCTTT.

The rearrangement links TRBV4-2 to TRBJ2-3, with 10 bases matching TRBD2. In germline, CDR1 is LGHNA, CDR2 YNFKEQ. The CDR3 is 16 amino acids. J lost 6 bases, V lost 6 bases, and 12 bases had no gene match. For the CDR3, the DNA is TGTGCCAGCAGTCTACACTCGGGTAGCGGGAGGGATACGCAGTATTTT. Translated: CASSLHSGSGRDTQYF.

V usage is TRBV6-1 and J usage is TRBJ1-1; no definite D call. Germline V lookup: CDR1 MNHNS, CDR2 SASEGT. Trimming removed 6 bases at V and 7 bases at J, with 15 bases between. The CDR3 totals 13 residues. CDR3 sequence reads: CASRADAGSEAFF. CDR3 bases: TGTGCCAGCAGGGCGGACGCGGGTAGTGAAGCTTTCTTT.

Written as DNA, the CDR3 is TGTGCCAGCAGCCAAGTACAGGGGGCGCAGTATGGCTACACCTTC. It yields the protein CASSQVQGAQYGYTF. The chain combines TRBV4-2 with TRBJ1-2; 9 bases agree with TRBD1. The CDR3 has 15 residues. Germline CDR1 LGHNA, CDR2 YNFKEQ. V gave up 1 base and J gave up 5 bases; unmatched junction bases: 5.

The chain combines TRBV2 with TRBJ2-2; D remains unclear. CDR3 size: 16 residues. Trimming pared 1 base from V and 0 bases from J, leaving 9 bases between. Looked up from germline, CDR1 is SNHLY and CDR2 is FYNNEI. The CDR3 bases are TGTGCCAGCAGTGAAGGCGCCATGACGAACACCGGGGAGCTGTTTTTT. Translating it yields CASSEGAMTNTGELFF.

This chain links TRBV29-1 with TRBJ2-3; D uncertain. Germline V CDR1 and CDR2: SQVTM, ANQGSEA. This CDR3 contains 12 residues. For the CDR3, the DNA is TGCAGTCTCCGGGTCCCCGGCTATACGCAGTATTTT. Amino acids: CSLRVPGYTQYF.

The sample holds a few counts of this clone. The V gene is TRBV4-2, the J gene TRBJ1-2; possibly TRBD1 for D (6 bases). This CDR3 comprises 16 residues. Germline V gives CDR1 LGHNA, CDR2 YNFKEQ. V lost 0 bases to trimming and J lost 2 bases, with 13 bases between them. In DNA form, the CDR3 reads TGTGCCAGCAGCCAAGATCATGGGGGGGCCAACTATGGCTACACCTTC. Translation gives CASSQDHGGANYGYTF.

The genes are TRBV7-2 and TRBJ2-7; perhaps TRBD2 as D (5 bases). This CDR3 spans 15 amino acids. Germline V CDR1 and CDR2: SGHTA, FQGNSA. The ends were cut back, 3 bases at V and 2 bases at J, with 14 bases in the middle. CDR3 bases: TGTGCCAGCAGCTTGTCAGGACTGTCTACCTACGAGCAGTACTTC. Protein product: CASSLSGLSTYEQYF.

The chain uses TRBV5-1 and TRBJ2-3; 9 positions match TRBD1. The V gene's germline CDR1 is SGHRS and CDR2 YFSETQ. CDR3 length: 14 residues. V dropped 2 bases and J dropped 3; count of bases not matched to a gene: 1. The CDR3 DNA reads TGCGCCAGCAGCTTTGGACAGGGGACAGATACGCAGTATTTT. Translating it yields CASSFGQGTDTQYF.

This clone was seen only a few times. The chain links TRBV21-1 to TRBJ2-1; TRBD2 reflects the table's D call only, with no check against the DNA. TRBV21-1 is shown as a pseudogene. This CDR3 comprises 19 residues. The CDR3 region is CASRPHGGGRARQGNEQFF. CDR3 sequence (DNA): TGTGCCAGCAGACCCCACGGGGGGGGGAGGGCCCGCCAGGGGAATGAGCAGTTCTTC.